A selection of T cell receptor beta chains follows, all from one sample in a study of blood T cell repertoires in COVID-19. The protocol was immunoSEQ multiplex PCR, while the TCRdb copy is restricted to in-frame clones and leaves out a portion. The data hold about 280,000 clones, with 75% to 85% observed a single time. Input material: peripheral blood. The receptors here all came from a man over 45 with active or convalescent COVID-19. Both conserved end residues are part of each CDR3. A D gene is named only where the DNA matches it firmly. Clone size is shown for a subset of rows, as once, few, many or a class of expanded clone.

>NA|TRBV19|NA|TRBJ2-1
TGTGCCAGTAGTACCACGGAAGGGAGTAAGCAGTTCTTC
CASSTTEGSKQFF
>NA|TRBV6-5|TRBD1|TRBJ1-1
TGTGCCAGCAGCCTGAGAGGACAGGGGAACACTGAAGCTTTCTTT
CASSLRGQGNTEAFF
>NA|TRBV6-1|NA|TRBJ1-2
TGTGCCAGCAGTGAAATAGGGGAGGGGGCTAACTATGGCTACACCTTC
CASSEIGEGANYGYTF
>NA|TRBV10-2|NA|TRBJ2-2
TGCGCCAGCAGTGAACAAACCACCGGGGAGCTGTTTTTT
CASSEQTTGELFF
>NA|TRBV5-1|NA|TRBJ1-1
TGCGCCAGCAGCTTGGAACTGATGAACACTGAAGCTTTCTTT
CASSLELMNTEAFF
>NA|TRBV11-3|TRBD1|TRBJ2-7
TGTGCCAGCAGCTTAGGCCACCGGGACAGGGCCCATTCGGTTGTCTTC
CASSLGHRDRAHSVVF
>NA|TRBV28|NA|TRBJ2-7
TGTGCCAGCAGCCGACCCCCCCATCTCGGACTGAATACCTACGAGCAGTACTTC
CASSRPPHLGLNTYEQYF
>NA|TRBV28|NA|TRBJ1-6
TGTGCCAGCAGCCTCCTCCAGGGTTATAATTCACCCCTCCACTTT
CASSLLQGYNSPLHF
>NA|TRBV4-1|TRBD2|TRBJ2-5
TGCGCCAGCAGCCAAGAGTCACTAGCGGGAAGAGAGACCCAGTACTTC
CASSQESLAGRETQYF
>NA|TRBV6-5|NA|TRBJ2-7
TGTGCCAGCACCGTGACAGTCTACGAGCAGTACTTC
CASTVTVYEQYF
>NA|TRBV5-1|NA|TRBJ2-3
TGCGCCAGCAGCTTGCGGGGAGCTGTGTCCCCCGGGTATCCGTTCCGTTTCATAGATACGCAGTATTTT
CASSLRGAVSPGYPFRFIDTQYF
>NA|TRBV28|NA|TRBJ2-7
TGTGCCAGCAGTTTAATGGGAGGAGGCTACGAGCAGTACTTC
CASSLMGGGYEQYF
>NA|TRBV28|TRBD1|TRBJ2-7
TGTGCCAGCAGGGGCCTGGGACAGGGGACCTACGAGCAGTACTTC
CASRGLGQGTYEQYF
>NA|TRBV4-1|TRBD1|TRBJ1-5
TGCGCCAGCAGCCGGGAGAGACAGGGGTATCAGCCCCAGCATTTT
CASSRERQGYQPQHF
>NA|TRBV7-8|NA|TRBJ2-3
TGTGCCAGCAGCCGAGGGGTAGCTTCAACGGATACGCAGTATTTT
CASSRGVASTDTQYF
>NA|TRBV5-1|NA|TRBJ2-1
TGCGCCAGCAGCTCTTCCCCGACTAGCAATGAGCAGTTCTTC
CASSSSPTSNEQFF
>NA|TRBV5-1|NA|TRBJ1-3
TGCGCCAGCAGCTTGGACGGTTACTCTGGAAACACCATATATTTT
CASSLDGYSGNTIYF
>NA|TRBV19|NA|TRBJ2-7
TGTGCCAGTAGTCAACAGGGCGGGTACGAGCAGTACTTC
CASSQQGGYEQYF
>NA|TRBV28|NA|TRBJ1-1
TGTGCCAGCAGTTTCACGGTTGCTGAAGCTTTCTTT
CASSFTVAEAFF
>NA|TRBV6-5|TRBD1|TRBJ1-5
TGTGCCAGCAGCCCAGGGGGCCGCAGCAATCAGCCCCAGCATTTT
CASSPGGRSNQPQHF
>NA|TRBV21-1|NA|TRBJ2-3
TGTGCCAGCAGCCCCGCGCCGCCTCAGTATTTT
CASSPAPPQYF
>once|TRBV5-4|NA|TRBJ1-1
TGTGCCAGCAGCATCGAGGCTTTGAACACTGAAGCTTTCTTT
CASSIEALNTEAFF